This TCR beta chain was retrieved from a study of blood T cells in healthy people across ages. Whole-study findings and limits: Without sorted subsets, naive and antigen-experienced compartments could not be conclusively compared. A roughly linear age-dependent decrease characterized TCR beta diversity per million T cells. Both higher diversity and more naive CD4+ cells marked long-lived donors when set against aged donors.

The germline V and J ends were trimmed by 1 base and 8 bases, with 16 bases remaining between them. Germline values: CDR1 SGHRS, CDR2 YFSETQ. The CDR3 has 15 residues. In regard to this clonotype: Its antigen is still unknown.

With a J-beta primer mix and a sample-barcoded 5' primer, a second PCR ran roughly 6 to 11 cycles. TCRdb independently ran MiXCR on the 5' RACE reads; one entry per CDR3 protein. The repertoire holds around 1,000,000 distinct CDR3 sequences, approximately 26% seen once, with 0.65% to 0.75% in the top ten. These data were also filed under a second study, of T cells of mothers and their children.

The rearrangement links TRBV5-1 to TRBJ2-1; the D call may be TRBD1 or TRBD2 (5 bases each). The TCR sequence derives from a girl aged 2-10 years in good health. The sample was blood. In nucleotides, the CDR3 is TGCGCCAGCAGCTTGACTACCGCACGGGGCGATGAGCAGTTCTTC. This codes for CASSLTTARGDEQFF.